Each of the 28 T cell receptor beta chains below was sequenced from the same sample in a study of T cell repertoires in aging, cancer and after chemotherapy. Amplification of TCR beta used genomic DNA extracted from peripheral blood. Rearranged V-D-J TRB sequences were amplified with a mixed TRB-A/B primer pool. TCRdb re-called the multiplex PCR reads with MiXCR, one entry per CDR3 protein. The sample has 1,500 to 2,000 distinct CDR3 sequences, 25% to 30% seen once. Sequencing used blood. These receptors all come from a human donor with a blood cancer. The donor label of this sample is uncertain.

This clonotype was found a few times. The CDR3 loop reads CASSLTGGGTVNTEAFF. CDR3 bases: TGTGCCAGCAGCTTAACAGGGGGCGGAACAGTGAACACTGAAGCTTTCTTT. The chain carries TRBV7-9 and TRBJ1-1; 9 bases fit TRBD1. Looked up from germline, CDR1 is SEHNR and CDR2 is FQNEAQ (reference sequence). V dropped 2 bases and J dropped 0; count of bases not matched to a gene: 7. CDR3 length equals 17 residues. Drawing the rest from reference TRBV7-9 and TRBJ1-1, the complete variable domain is DTGVSQNPRHKITKRGQNVTFRCDPISEHNRLYWYRQTLGQGPEFLTYFQNEAQLEKSRLLSDRFSAERPKGSFSTLEIQRTEQGDSAMYLCASSLTGGGTVNTEAFFGQGTRLTVV.

The chain couples TRBV11-3 to TRBJ2-2; tentative D call: TRBD2 (5 bases). CDR3 length: 16 residues. Germline V lookup: CDR1 SGHNT, CDR2 YENEEA. V gave up 5 bases and J gave up 0 bases, with 13 bases separating them. The DNA of the CDR3 is TGTGCCAGCAGCCTGGTGGAGGCCGCGAACACCGGGGAGCTGTTTTTT. Protein sequence: CASSLVEAANTGELFF.

This clonotype came up once. The chain couples TRBV28 to TRBJ2-7, with D unresolved. Trimming cost V 8 bases and J 2 bases, with 16 bases left between them. Germline CDR1 and CDR2: MDHEN and SYDVKM. The CDR3 loop spans 14 amino acids. CDR3 region: CASAPGHIPYEQYF. The DNA for the CDR3 is TGTGCCAGCGCTCCTGGGCACATCCCCTACGAGCAGTACTTC.

In its sample, this clonotype was seen a few times. This chain uses TRBV27 with TRBJ2-1; TRBD1 agrees at 7 bases. Germline assignment: CDR1 MNHEY and CDR2 SMNVEV (reference sequence). V dropped 7 bases and J dropped 7; count of bases not matched to a gene: 13. The CDR3 has 15 residues. CDR3 DNA sequence: TGTGCCAGCACTCGCTCGGACAGGCAGGGGAATGAGCAGTTCTTC. It translates to CASTRSDRQGNEQFF.

This sequence joins TRBV5-4 and TRBJ1-2; D not certain. Trimming left V 1 base short and J 4 bases short, with 8 bases between. The germline V gene has CDR1 SGHNT and CDR2 YYREEE (reference sequence). This CDR3 has 13 amino acids. The CDR3 DNA reads as TGTGCCAGCAGCTTGCCTAAAATCTATGGCTACACCTTC. This encodes CASSLPKIYGYTF.

This clonotype was detected only a few times. The chain uses TRBV7-6 and TRBJ2-1, with D unresolved. CDR3 length: 15 residues. Germline V gene data show CDR1 as SGHVS and CDR2 as FNYEAQ. Trimming removed 3 bases from V and 0 bases from J, with 9 bases in between. The DNA for the CDR3 is TGTGCCAGCAGCTTGGGTCCCAGCTCCTACAATGAGCAGTTCTTC. Translated: CASSLGPSSYNEQFF. The full variable domain, with the rest looked up from reference TRBV7-6 and TRBJ2-1, is GAGVSQSPRYKVTKRGQDVALRCDPISGHVSLYWYRQALGQGPEFLTYFNYEAQQDKSGLPNDRFSAERPEGSISTLTIQRTEQRDSAMYRCASSLGPSSYNEQFFGPGTRLTVL.

This clonotype is medium-sized within its sample. The chain carries TRBV29-1 and TRBJ1-4, with TRBD1 identical over 8 bases. This CDR3 region has 12 residues. From germline, CDR1 is SQVTM and CDR2 ANQGSEA. V was clipped by 7 bases and J by 7 bases; unmatched bases: 5. The CDR3 nucleotides are TGCAGCGCTGGACAGGGACGTGAAAAACTGTTTTTT. This codes for CSAGQGREKLFF.

The chain links TRBV7-9 to TRBJ2-3; tentatively, D is TRBD2 (6 bases). The CDR3 contains 15 residues. Deletions cut 1 base from V and 1 base from J, with 9 bases between. The germline V gene encodes CDR1 SEHNR and CDR2 FQNEAQ (reference sequence). The CDR3 DNA is TGTGCCAGCAGCTTAGTCTGGGGGGGCACAGATACGCAGTATTTT. Its protein is CASSLVWGGTDTQYF.

This clonotype was counted between two and nine times. This rearrangement joins TRBV11-3 to TRBJ2-7; D gene uncertain. This CDR3 comprises 20 residues. Trimming removed 2 bases at V and 0 bases at J, with 26 bases between. In germline, CDR1 is SGHNT, CDR2 YENEEA. CDR3 residues: CASSLIHATGPLKLSYEQYF. CDR3 in DNA: TGTGCCAGCAGCTTAATACACGCCACCGGTCCCCTCAAACTCTCCTACGAGCAGTACTTC.

This rearrangement joins TRBV7-9 to TRBJ2-5; TRBD1 is a possible D gene (5 bases). This CDR3 region has 18 residues. Germline V CDR1 and CDR2: SEHNR, FQNEAQ (reference sequence). The V and J ends lost 0 bases and 5 bases respectively, with 22 bases between them. Here the CDR3 reads CASSLAGWRLAYRETQYF. The CDR3 region has the DNA TGTGCCAGCAGCTTAGCAGGCTGGCGGCTCGCTTACAGGGAGACCCAGTACTTC.

On this clonotype: This sequence may be a read error, since a much larger clone differs from it by one base. The gene calls are TRBV13 and TRBJ2-3, with TRBD2 identical over 12 bases. V trimming: 4 bases; J trimming: 6 bases; junction bases outside the gene matches: 14. Germline V gene sequence: CDR1 PRHDT, CDR2 FYEKMQ (reference sequence). The CDR3 is 18 residues long. CDR3 sequence (DNA): TGTGCCAGCAGCTCAACCGGACTAGCGGGGTTAAATAAGGATACGCAGTATTTT. Translating it yields CASSSTGLAGLNKDTQYF. Full variable domain (rest looked up from reference TRBV13 and TRBJ2-3): AAGVIQSPRHLIKEKRETATLKCYPIPRHDTVYWYQQGPGQDPQFLISFYEKMQSDKGSIPDRFSAQQFSDYHSELNMSSLELGDSALYFCASSSTGLAGLNKDTQYFGPGTRLTVL.

This clonotype has a handful of counts. The CDR3 loop reads CASSPDVADTQYF. CDR3 DNA sequence: TGTGCCAGCAGCCCGGATGTGGCAGATACGCAGTATTTT. V and J are TRBV13 and TRBJ2-3; D remains unclear. The CDR3 loop spans 13 amino acids. V was clipped by 5 bases and J by 4 bases, with 10 bases between them. Germline V gene data show CDR1 as PRHDT and CDR2 as FYEKMQ (reference sequence). The full variable domain, with the rest looked up from reference TRBV13 and TRBJ2-3, is AAGVIQSPRHLIKEKRETATLKCYPIPRHDTVYWYQQGPGQDPQFLISFYEKMQSDKGSIPDRFSAQQFSDYHSELNMSSLELGDSALYFCASSPDVADTQYFGPGTRLTVL.

In its sample, this clonotype was seen a few times. The rearrangement uses TRBV27 and TRBJ2-7; 9 bases map to TRBD1. The CDR3 covers 13 residues. The germline gives CDR1 MNHEY, CDR2 SMNVEV (reference sequence). V lost 7 bases, J lost 4 bases, and 5 bases stayed unmatched. The CDR3 coding sequence is TGTGCCAGCACCGGGACAGGGATGTACGAGCAGTACTTC. Translation: CASTGTGMYEQYF.

The sample holds a few counts of this clonotype. J is TRBJ1-1 and V is TRBV6-2 or TRBV6-3; D is ambiguous. Trimming stripped 5 bases from V and 1 base from J, with 11 bases between. The CDR3 has 14 residues. Germline V CDR1 and CDR2: MNHEY, SVGEGT. The chain's CDR3 is CASSASFENTEAFF. The DNA of the CDR3 is TGTGCCAGCAGTGCATCCTTTGAGAACACTGAAGCTTTCTTT.

In its sample, this clonotype is medium-sized. The chain carries TRBV12-3 or TRBV12-4 and TRBJ1-6, with D perhaps TRBD1 (5 bases). This CDR3 is 13 amino acids long. V dropped 5 bases and J dropped 9 bases, with 11 bases sitting between them. In DNA form, the CDR3 reads TGTGCCAGCAGTCTCAGGGCGGTTTCACCCCTCCACTTT. It encodes CASSLRAVSPLHF.

The rearrangement joins TRBV4-3 to TRBJ2-3; D possibly uses TRBD1 or TRBD2 (6 bases each). Germline loops: CDR1 LGHNA, CDR2 YSLEER. Trimming left V 8 bases short and J 4 bases short, with 19 bases between. The CDR3 has 15 amino acids. DNA for the CDR3: TGCGCCAGCCGACCCGTGAGAGGGGGGCCAGATACGCAGTATTTT. It translates to CASRPVRGGPDTQYF.

The V gene is TRBV29-1, the J gene TRBJ1-1; maybe TRBD1 (6 bases). Germline V gives CDR1 SQVTM, CDR2 ANQGSEA. V dropped 0 bases and J dropped 2 bases, with 13 bases sitting between them. The length of the CDR3 is 15 residues. The CDR3 sequence is CSVEDWGAVNTEAFF. The CDR3 DNA follows: TGCAGCGTTGAAGATTGGGGGGCGGTTAACACTGAAGCTTTCTTT.

In this sample, this clonotype turned up a few times. The genes are TRBV20-1 and TRBJ2-5, with 9 nucleotides matching TRBD2. V was pared by 6 bases and J by 4 bases, with 9 bases of the junction left unmatched. The CDR3 is made up of 14 amino acids. Looked up from germline, CDR1 is DFQATT and CDR2 is SNEGSKA (reference sequence). Here the CDR3 reads CSAPYETSGETQYF. The CDR3 nucleotides read TGCAGTGCCCCCTACGAGACTAGCGGAGAGACCCAGTACTTC.

This clonotype is medium-sized (0.01 to 0.1%) by share. The V call is TRBV18, the J call TRBJ2-1, with 8 bases matching TRBD2. Looked up from germline, CDR1 is KGHSH and CDR2 is LQKENI. The CDR3 is made up of 16 amino acids. V lost 5 bases and J lost 7; bases outside the gene matches: 13. CDR3 DNA: TGTGCCAGCTCATCCCTCGTGTCTAGCGGGCGGAATGAGCAGTTCTTC. Translating gives CASSSLVSSGRNEQFF.

The chain recombines TRBV30 with TRBJ1-5; D unresolved. The germline V gene encodes CDR1 GTSNPN and CDR2 SVGIG (reference sequence). CDR3 length: 15 amino acids. V dropped 3 bases and J dropped 4 bases, with 16 bases sitting between them. CDR3 DNA: TGTGCCTGGAGATTAGGGTGGACCACTAATCAGCCCCAGCATTTT. Translating it yields CAWRLGWTTNQPQHF.

The chain employs TRBV2 and TRBJ1-4; D unresolved. V was trimmed by 6 bases and J by 8 bases, leaving 19 bases between them. Germline assignment: CDR1 SNHLY and CDR2 FYNNEI. CDR3 length equals 15 residues. Here the CDR3 reads CASSERTTMSEKLFF. The CDR3 nucleotides read TGTGCCAGCAGCGAAAGGACCACGATGTCGGAAAAACTGTTTTTT.

V gene TRBV12-3 or TRBV12-4 combines with J gene TRBJ1-1; TRBD1 is a possible D gene (5 bases). There are 11 residues in the CDR3. The germline V and J ends were trimmed by 6 bases and 11 bases, with 13 bases remaining between them. The CDR3 DNA reads TGTGCCAGCAGGCAAGGGGTGGGGGCTTTCTTT. Translated: CASRQGVGAFF.

This chain joins TRBV28 and TRBJ1-2; no reliable D call. Trimming shortened V by 2 bases and J by 6 bases, and 16 bases separated the two germline ends. Germline V lookup: CDR1 MDHEN, CDR2 SYDVKM. The CDR3 has 15 amino acids. The CDR3 sequence: CASSLIGQAGNGYTF. Here the CDR3 DNA reads TGTGCCAGCAGTTTAATAGGGCAGGCCGGGAATGGCTACACCTTC.

This clonotype was recorded a few times. The chain has TRBV20-1 and TRBJ1-2, with no clear D. Trimming shortened V by 5 bases and J by 5 bases, and 12 bases separated the two germline ends. CDR3 length equals 12 residues. CDR1 is DFQATT and CDR2 is SNEGSKA in the germline V gene (reference sequence). CDR3 amino acids: CSALDGPYGYTF. Written as DNA, the CDR3 is TGCAGTGCTTTGGACGGACCTTATGGCTACACCTTC.

By share, this clonotype ranks as medium-sized. The chain uses TRBV19 and TRBJ2-1, with 8 bases that match TRBD2. Germline V CDR1 and CDR2: LNHDA, SQIVND (reference sequence). J was trimmed by 9 bases and V by 5 bases; bases with no gene match: 15. The CDR3 extends over 16 amino acids. In nucleotides, the CDR3 is TGTGCCAGTAGTCTCCAACCGGGGGGGCGAATCAGTGAGCAGTTCTTC. This translates into CASSLQPGGRISEQFF.

Only a few counts were recorded for this clonotype. In DNA, the CDR3 is TGTGCCAGCAGTAAGGTTTGGTATGGCTACACCTTC. Its protein is CASSKVWYGYTF. This rearrangement joins TRBV6-2 or TRBV6-3 to TRBJ1-2; D ambiguous. The V end was cut by 5 bases, the J end by 5 bases, with 9 bases between. Germline assignment: CDR1 MNHEY and CDR2 SVGEGT. The CDR3 is made up of 12 amino acids.

This clonotype was detected a few times. The chain recombines TRBV5-6 with TRBJ1-2; no firm D call. Germline CDR1 is SGHDT and CDR2 is YYEEEE. The CDR3 spans 15 residues. The V end was cut by 2 bases, the J end by 4 bases, with 15 bases between. The CDR3 loop is CASSFPNTRAYGYTF. For the CDR3, the DNA is TGTGCCAGCAGCTTCCCGAACACGAGAGCCTATGGCTACACCTTC.

V gene TRBV27 combines with J gene TRBJ1-2; D gene unclear. Germline V gene sequence: CDR1 MNHEY, CDR2 SMNVEV (reference sequence). The CDR3 is made up of 13 amino acids. The V and J ends lost 8 bases and 8 bases respectively, with 18 bases between them. CDR3 sequence reads: CASAPILGGGYTF. For the CDR3, the DNA is TGTGCCAGCGCCCCTATTCTGGGTGGCGGCTACACCTTC.